Each of the 32 T cell receptor beta chains below was sequenced from the same sample in a study of T cells after yellow fever vaccination. TCRdb re-called the 5' RACE reads through MiXCR, storing one row per CDR3 protein. The sample records a few hundred thousand distinct CDR3 sequences, 5.5% to 8.5% being singletons. Sequences were derived from CD4+ T cells sorted from PBMCs, sampled on the day of the yellow fever booster vaccination. These receptors were obtained from a young man who received the YFV17D yellow fever vaccine.

The sample holds many counts of this clonotype. V usage is TRBV5-1 and J usage is TRBJ2-2; 10 bases agree with TRBD2. The ends lost 6 bases at V and 4 bases at J; junction bases unmatched: 6. CDR1 and CDR2 (germline): SGHRS, YFSETQ. The CDR3 runs to 15 residues. CDR3 region: CASMKREGPTGELFF. The CDR3 DNA follows: TGCGCCAGCATGAAGCGGGAGGGCCCCACCGGGGAGCTGTTTTTT.

In nucleotides, the CDR3 is TGTGCCACCAGTGATTTGCATGGGGTTTTGTCTGATACGCAGTATTTT. Encoded protein: CATSDLHGVLSDTQYF. The J gene is TRBJ2-3, the V gene TRBV24-1; D is ambiguous. CDR1 is KGHDR, CDR2 SFDVKD, per germline. CDR3 length: 16 residues. Between the trimmed V and J ends, which lost 0 bases and 6 bases, there was a span of 15 bases.

This clonotype was detected a few times. J is TRBJ2-5 and V is TRBV24-1; 7 positions match TRBD1. Per the germline V gene, CDR1 is KGHDR and CDR2 is SFDVKD. The V segment lost 3 bases and the J segment 0 bases; nucleotides outside the gene matches: 3. This CDR3 spans 15 amino acids. CDR3 nucleotides: TGTGCCACCAGTGATCCGGGACAGTACCAAGAGACCCAGTACTTC. Translation: CATSDPGQYQETQYF.

The chain employs TRBV18 and TRBJ2-5; 11 bases fit TRBD1. V trimming: 6 bases; J trimming: 5 bases; junction bases outside the gene matches: 8. Germline-derived CDR1 and CDR2 are KGHSH and LQKENI. The CDR3 consists of 15 residues. DNA of the CDR3: TGTGCCAGCTCCCGGACAGGGGGCTTTGACGAGACCCAGTACTTC. Amino acid sequence: CASSRTGGFDETQYF.

The CDR3 sequence: CASRERRTGEGKTQYF. CDR3 nucleotide sequence: TGTGCCAGCAGAGAAAGACGGACAGGGGAAGGGAAGACCCAGTACTTC. V and J are TRBV6-2 or TRBV6-3 and TRBJ2-5; 9 nucleotides line up with TRBD1. Germline values: CDR1 MNHEY, CDR2 SVGEGT. The CDR3 runs to 16 residues. With V trimmed by 6 bases and J by 6 bases, 14 bases remained unmatched.

CDR3 protein: CASSLATETQYF. CDR3 nucleotides: TGTGCCAGCAGCTTAGCGACAGAGACCCAGTACTTC. This chain joins TRBV7-9 and TRBJ2-5; D remains unclear. Germline values: CDR1 SEHNR, CDR2 FQNEAQ (reference sequence). With 0 bases removed from V and 4 bases from J, the gap between germline ends came to 3 bases. The CDR3 has 12 residues.

This rearrangement joins TRBV7-9 to TRBJ2-5; the D gene is possibly TRBD2 (5 bases). Germline CDR1 SEHNR, CDR2 FQNEAQ (reference sequence). The V end was cut by 3 bases, the J end by 3 bases, with 17 bases between. The CDR3 is 16 residues long. The CDR3 protein is CASSFVVRAGEETQYF. The CDR3 DNA reads TGTGCCAGCAGCTTTGTCGTAAGGGCCGGGGAAGAGACCCAGTACTTC.

The chain employs TRBV7-2 and TRBJ1-4, with D maybe TRBD1 (6 bases). The ends were cut back, 1 base at V and 0 bases at J, with 9 bases in the middle. Germline V gene lookup returns CDR1 SGHTA and CDR2 FQGNSA. This CDR3 has 16 residues. CDR3 DNA sequence: TGTGCCAGCAGCTTAGAACAGGGCTCAACTAATGAAAAACTGTTTTTT. Translation gives CASSLEQGSTNEKLFF.

The chain carries TRBV20-1 and TRBJ2-2; 7 bases match TRBD2. The CDR3 is made up of 14 amino acids. V trimming: 3 bases; J trimming: 4 bases; junction bases outside the gene matches: 5. Germline V CDR1 and CDR2: DFQATT, SNEGSKA (reference sequence). CDR3 protein: CSASVPGGTGELFF. Written as DNA, the CDR3 is TGCAGTGCTAGTGTACCGGGAGGCACCGGGGAGCTGTTTTTT.

This clonotype occurred a few times. The gene calls are TRBV6-2 or TRBV6-3 and TRBJ2-6; D remains ambiguous. Trimming cost V 5 bases and J 2 bases, with 10 bases left between them. From germline, CDR1 is MNHEY and CDR2 SVGEGT. This CDR3 has 15 residues. The CDR3 loop reads CASSLYQTGANVLTF. CDR3 sequence (DNA): TGTGCCAGCAGTCTGTACCAGACTGGGGCCAACGTCCTGACTTTC.

This clonotype was seen only a few times. V is TRBV5-1 and J is TRBJ2-1; D ambiguous. The CDR3 extends over 15 amino acids. V lost 3 bases to trimming and J lost 3 bases, with 13 bases between them. CDR1 SGHRS and CDR2 YFSETQ come from the germline V gene. CDR3 amino acids: CASSSVRGFYNEQFF. CDR3 sequence (DNA): TGCGCCAGCAGCTCCGTCCGCGGTTTCTACAATGAGCAGTTCTTC.

This clonotype was seen more than once but under ten times. The chain carries TRBV25-1 and TRBJ2-7, with 7 bases matching TRBD1. In germline, CDR1 is MGHDK, CDR2 SYGVNS. V was clipped by 3 bases and J by 2 bases; unmatched bases: 7. CDR3 length: 15 amino acids. CDR3 coding DNA: TGTGCCAGCAGTGATCACAGGGGAGAGGCCTACGAGCAGTACTTC. Protein sequence: CASSDHRGEAYEQYF.

The chain carries TRBV7-6 and TRBJ2-1, with 10 bases identical to TRBD1. Trimming took 1 base from V and 4 from J; bases not matched to a gene: 4. The CDR3 contains 16 residues. Germline V gene lookup returns CDR1 SGHVS and CDR2 FNYEAQ. CDR3 region: CASSLEGQGWYNEQFF. The DNA for the CDR3 is TGTGCCAGCAGCTTAGAGGGACAGGGGTGGTACAATGAGCAGTTCTTC.

This clonotype was counted between two and nine times. CDR3 region: CASSLVQGGEQYF. The CDR3 DNA reads TGTGCCAGCAGCTTAGTACAGGGCGGCGAGCAGTACTTC. The chain has TRBV7-2 and TRBJ2-7, with D perhaps TRBD1 (6 bases). Germline V gene sequence: CDR1 SGHTA, CDR2 FQGNSA. The length of the CDR3 is 13 residues. V was shortened by 1 base and J by 6 bases, with 10 bases between the two germline ends.

The chain employs TRBV11-2 and TRBJ2-5; D might be TRBD2 (6 bases). The V gene's germline CDR1 is SGHAT and CDR2 FQNNGV. V was shortened by 1 base and J by 6 bases, with 18 bases between the two germline ends. The CDR3 covers 16 residues. The CDR3 sequence is CASSLVGQGLIKTQYF. The CDR3 DNA follows: TGTGCCAGCAGCTTAGTGGGCCAGGGACTCATAAAGACCCAGTACTTC.

The table lists this clonotype with a few counts. The CDR3, as DNA: TGCGCCAGCAGGGCGGGACAACAAAGCACTGAGCAGTTCTTC. Its translation is CASRAGQQSTEQFF. The chain couples TRBV5-1 to TRBJ2-1, with D perhaps assigned TRBD1 or TRBD2 (6 bases each). The CDR3 covers 14 residues. Germline CDR1 SGHRS, CDR2 YFSETQ. With 5 bases removed from V and 9 bases from J, the gap between germline ends came to 18 bases. Full variable domain (outside the CDR3, taken from reference TRBV5-1 and TRBJ2-1): KAGVTQTPRYLIKTRGQQVTLSCSPISGHRSVSWYQQTPGQGLQFLFEYFSETQRNKGNFPGRFSGRQFSNSRSEMNVSTLELGDSALYLCASRAGQQSTEQFFGPGTRLTVL.

The chain joins TRBV30 to TRBJ1-1, with 8 bases fitting TRBD1. This CDR3 contains 14 residues. Germline values: CDR1 GTSNPN, CDR2 SVGIG (reference sequence). J was trimmed by 9 bases and V by 5 bases; bases with no gene match: 14. The CDR3 is CAWSPTGASRKAFF. The CDR3 DNA follows: TGTGCCTGGTCTCCGACAGGGGCCAGTCGGAAAGCTTTCTTT.

This clonotype was seen more than once but under ten times. J is TRBJ2-2 and V is TRBV14, with D perhaps being TRBD1 or TRBD2 (5 bases each). Germline V gives CDR1 SGHDN, CDR2 FVKESK. The CDR3 consists of 16 residues. The V end was cut by 6 bases, the J end by 4 bases, with 18 bases between. The CDR3 region is CASRLTGTAVTGELFF. The DNA of the CDR3 is TGTGCCAGCAGGCTTACCGGGACCGCCGTCACCGGGGAGCTGTTTTTT.

The J gene is TRBJ2-5, the V gene TRBV20-1; D remains ambiguous. This CDR3 region has 12 residues. From germline, CDR1 is DFQATT and CDR2 SNEGSKA (reference sequence). V lost 6 bases, J lost 5 bases, and 13 bases lay in between. The CDR3 loop is CSAQSSVETQYF. The CDR3 DNA follows: TGCAGTGCCCAGTCCTCCGTTGAGACCCAGTACTTC.

The sample holds many counts of this clonotype. The gene calls are TRBV12-3 or TRBV12-4 and TRBJ1-1; D gene ambiguous. V lost 10 bases and J 4 bases, leaving 13 bases between the germline ends. The CDR3 is made up of 12 amino acids. CDR3: CATRVVGTEAFF. The CDR3, as DNA: TGTGCCACTCGGGTGGTGGGCACTGAAGCTTTCTTT.

At least ten counts were recorded for this clonotype. The chain has TRBV7-9 and TRBJ2-2; the D is unclear. Trimming left V 5 bases short and J 5 bases short, with 21 bases between. Germline V gene sequence: CDR1 SEHNR, CDR2 FQNEAQ (reference sequence). CDR3 length: 17 residues. The CDR3 loop is CASSPRHHVPLTGELFF. The CDR3 bases are TGTGCCAGCAGCCCGCGGCACCACGTCCCCTTGACCGGGGAGCTGTTTTTT.

This clonotype was counted between two and nine times. The chain uses TRBV29-1 and TRBJ2-2; D possibly corresponds to TRBD2 (5 bases). The CDR3 runs 14 residues. The germline V and J ends were trimmed by 1 base and 1 base, with 7 bases remaining between them. The germline V gene encodes CDR1 SQVTM and CDR2 ANQGSEA. The CDR3 nucleotides are TGCAGCGTTGAAGGCGCGGGGAACACCGGGGAGCTGTTTTTT. Protein product: CSVEGAGNTGELFF.

This sequence joins TRBV11-3 and TRBJ2-5, with D perhaps matching TRBD1 or TRBD2 (5 bases each). Germline CDR1 and CDR2: SGHNT and YENEEA. The length of the CDR3 is 15 residues. Trimming left V 1 base short and J 5 bases short, with 14 bases between. The CDR3 reads CASSLGGAIGETQYF. The CDR3 coding sequence is TGTGCCAGCAGCTTAGGAGGGGCAATTGGGGAGACCCAGTACTTC.

The V call is TRBV7-2, the J call TRBJ2-7, with 11 bases matching TRBD1. In germline, CDR1 is SGHTA, CDR2 FQGNSA. V shed 6 bases and J 4 bases; nucleotides not matched to a gene: 8. The length of the CDR3 is 15 residues. Written as DNA, the CDR3 is TGTGCCAGCAGTTTGACCGGACAGGGGGCTTACGAGCAGTACTTC. Its protein is CASSLTGQGAYEQYF.

Many counts were recorded for this clonotype. The CDR3 sequence is CASSHDRAANTGELFF. CDR3 sequence (DNA): TGCGCCAGCAGCCATGACAGGGCCGCGAACACCGGGGAGCTGTTTTTT. The V gene is TRBV4-3, the J gene TRBJ2-2; 7 positions agree with TRBD1. The V segment lost 3 bases and the J segment 0 bases; nucleotides outside the gene matches: 4. Germline assignment: CDR1 LGHNA and CDR2 YSLEER. This CDR3 region has 16 residues.

Comment on this clonotype: The junction does not match germline at one end; this may be a read error. The DNA of the CDR3 is TGCAGTGCTATCGACACAGCAGGGCCCCGACTCTTC. Its translation is CSAIDTAGPRLF. V usage is TRBV20-1 and J usage is TRBJ2-7; D is perhaps TRBD1 (5 bases). Germline values: CDR1 DFQATT, CDR2 SNEGSKA (reference sequence). The CDR3 consists of 12 residues.

This clonotype was seen a handful of times. CDR3 in amino acids: CATQPGTSSYEQYF. The CDR3 DNA sequence: TGTGCCACGCAGCCCGGGACGAGCTCCTACGAGCAGTACTTC. This chain links TRBV24-1 with TRBJ2-7; D tentatively fits TRBD1 or TRBD2 (5 bases each). Trimming removed 10 bases at V and 0 bases at J, with 15 bases between. CDR3 length: 14 residues. The germline V gene has CDR1 KGHDR and CDR2 SFDVKD.

This clonotype has a count of ten or more. One junction end does not reproduce the germline sequence, and a read error may be involved. The rearrangement joins TRBV5-1 to TRBJ2-3, with a weak D call TRBD2 (6 bases). CDR1 SGHRS and CDR2 YFSETQ come from the germline V gene. The CDR3 runs 13 residues. CDR3 sequence reads: CASSLDYTDTQYF. The CDR3 DNA reads as TGTGCCAGCAGCCTGGACTATACAGATACGCAGTATTTT.

This clonotype was picked up many times. This chain links TRBV5-5 with TRBJ2-1; 14 bases map to TRBD2. The germline V gene has CDR1 SGHKS and CDR2 YYEKEE (reference sequence). The ends lost 2 bases at V and 6 bases at J; junction bases unmatched: 10. This CDR3 spans 18 amino acids. The CDR3 spells CASSFGLAGGGFLNEQFF. CDR3 DNA sequence: TGTGCCAGCAGCTTCGGACTAGCGGGAGGAGGTTTTCTCAATGAGCAGTTCTTC.

This clonotype was seen many times. The chain joins TRBV6-5 to TRBJ2-7; maybe TRBD2 (5 bases). The V gene lost 0 bases and the J gene lost 4 bases, with 16 bases spanning the gap. Germline loops: CDR1 MNHEY, CDR2 SVGAGI. The CDR3 is 16 amino acids. The CDR3 loop reads CASSYSTYNRGYEQYF. The CDR3, as DNA: TGTGCCAGCAGTTACTCGACGTATAATCGGGGATACGAGCAGTACTTC.

This clonotype was counted many times. The V gene is TRBV7-2, the J gene TRBJ2-5; TRBD1 or TRBD2 may be the D gene (6 bases each). Germline V CDR1 and CDR2: SGHTA, FQGNSA. Trimming took off 5 bases at V and 7 bases at J, with 17 bases between the two ends. The CDR3 is 14 residues long. The CDR3 coding sequence is TGTGCCAGCAGCCGCTTGGGGGGCGAAGGGACCCAGTACTTC. Amino acids: CASSRLGGEGTQYF.

This clonotype has ten or more counts. The chain combines TRBV5-8 with TRBJ1-3; D unclear. This CDR3 contains 16 residues. V was pared by 1 base and J by 0 bases, with 11 bases between. CDR1 and CDR2 from the germline V gene are SGHTS and YDEGEE. CDR3 DNA: TGTGCCAGCAGCTTGAGTCTCACAACCTCTGGAAACACCATATATTTT. Residues: CASSLSLTTSGNTIYF.